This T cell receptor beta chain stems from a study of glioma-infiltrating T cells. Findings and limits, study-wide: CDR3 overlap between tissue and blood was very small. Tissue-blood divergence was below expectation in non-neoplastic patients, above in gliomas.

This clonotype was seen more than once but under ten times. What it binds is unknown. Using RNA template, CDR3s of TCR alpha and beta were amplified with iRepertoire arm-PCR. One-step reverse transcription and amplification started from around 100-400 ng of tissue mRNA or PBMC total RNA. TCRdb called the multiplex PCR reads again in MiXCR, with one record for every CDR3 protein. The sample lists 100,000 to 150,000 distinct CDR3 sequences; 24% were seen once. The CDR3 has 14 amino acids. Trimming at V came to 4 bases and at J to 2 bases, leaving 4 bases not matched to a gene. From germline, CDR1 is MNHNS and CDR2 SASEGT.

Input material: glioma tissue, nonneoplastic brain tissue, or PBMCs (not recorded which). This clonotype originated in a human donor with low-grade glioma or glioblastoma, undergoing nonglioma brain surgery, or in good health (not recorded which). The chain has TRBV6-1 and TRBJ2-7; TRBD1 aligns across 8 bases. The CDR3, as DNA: TGTGCCAGCAGTGGGACAGGGCCTCCCTACGAGCAGTACGTC. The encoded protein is CASSGTGPPYEQYV.